The 4 T cell receptor beta chains below were found in one sample sequenced in a study of blood T cell repertoires in COVID-19. Profiled with immunoSEQ multiplex PCR; TCRdb holds only in-frame clones, not every one. The sample comprises 250,000 to 350,000 clones, more than 70% of which are singletons, and 1.6% rests with the top ten. Source material: peripheral blood. The receptors come from a woman aged 50 to 60 with acute or convalescent COVID-19.

This chain links TRBV4-3 with TRBJ2-3, with D unclear. This CDR3 region has 11 residues. V dropped 10 bases and J dropped 4 bases, with 9 bases sitting between them. Germline V gene lookup returns CDR1 LGHNA and CDR2 YSLEER. CDR3 in amino acids: CATPRADTQYF. CDR3 bases: TGCGCCACCCCGCGCGCAGATACGCAGTATTTT.

The chain has TRBV28 and TRBJ1-4; tentative D call: TRBD1 (6 bases). Trimming took 1 base from V and 7 from J, leaving 16 bases between them. The CDR3 loop spans 16 amino acids. CDR1 and CDR2 (germline): MDHEN, SYDVKM. Here the CDR3 DNA reads TGTGCCAGCAGTTTATCTGGTCAGGGGAGTGGTGAAAAACTGTTTTTT. As protein: CASSLSGQGSGEKLFF.

V and J are TRBV4-3 and TRBJ2-1; 7 nucleotides line up with TRBD2. The germline V gene has CDR1 LGHNA and CDR2 YSLEER. Trimming took 1 base from V and 3 from J; bases not matched to a gene: 9. This CDR3 contains 17 residues. CDR3 in DNA: TGCGCCAGCAGCCAAGTGGGATCTAGCGGCTACTACAATGAGCAGTTCTTC. Its protein product is CASSQVGSSGYYNEQFF.

To note about this clone: One end of the junction does not line up with germline, which may come from a read error. This chain links TRBV7-3 with TRBJ1-1; 8 nucleotides align to TRBD1. This CDR3 has 13 amino acids. Germline lookup yields CDR1 SGHTA and CDR2 FQGTGA. The CDR3 loop is CASSSTQGAYPLF. For the CDR3, the DNA is TGTGCCAGCAGCTCGACCCAGGGGGCCTACCCTCTCTTT.